A selection of T cell receptor beta chains follows, all from one sample in a study of naive CD8 T cells in extremely preterm neonates. Libraries were prepared by immunoSEQ multiplex PCR; TCRdb keeps only in-frame clonotypes and omits some of them. Of about 7,500 clones listed, about 97% are singletons. The sequencing sample was made of naive CD8+ T cells from cord blood. The receptors were gathered from a newborn in good health. Both conserved end residues are part of each CDR3. Fields, in order: V gene, clone size, J gene, CDR3 protein. Clone size is given for some rows only: seen once, a few or many times, or a class if the clone is expanded.

V gene: TRBV5-6
clone size: NA
J gene: TRBJ1-1
CDR3 protein: CASSPGLLPEAFF

V gene: TRBV7-9
clone size: NA
J gene: TRBJ2-1
CDR3 protein: CASSSVYNEQFF

V gene: TRBV29-1
clone size: few
J gene: TRBJ1-1
CDR3 protein: CSVPGQGRRTEAFF

V gene: TRBV19
clone size: NA
J gene: TRBJ1-1
CDR3 protein: CASSMRGGTEAFF

V gene: TRBV6-1
clone size: once
J gene: TRBJ1-3
CDR3 protein: CASSEDSYGNTIYF

V gene: TRBV11-2
clone size: NA
J gene: TRBJ2-7
CDR3 protein: CASSLARGGAYEQYF

V gene: TRBV30
clone size: NA
J gene: TRBJ2-1
CDR3 protein: CALGLAGVNEQFF

V gene: TRBV7-3
clone size: NA
J gene: TRBJ2-2
CDR3 protein: CASSSTGANTGELFF

V gene: TRBV15
clone size: NA
J gene: TRBJ1-5
CDR3 protein: CATSRGQDPQPQHF

V gene: TRBV5-1
clone size: NA
J gene: TRBJ2-7
CDR3 protein: CASSLGPTGTGGYEQYF

V gene: TRBV7-6
clone size: once
J gene: TRBJ2-7
CDR3 protein: CASSLGTGDEQYF

V gene: TRBV5-8
clone size: NA
J gene: TRBJ1-2
CDR3 protein: CASSFPGVDYGYTF

V gene: TRBV4-3
clone size: NA
J gene: TRBJ1-5
CDR3 protein: CASSTGTGGHQPQHF

V gene: TRBV27
clone size: NA
J gene: TRBJ2-7
CDR3 protein: CASSPGQTYEQYF

V gene: TRBV4-1
clone size: NA
J gene: TRBJ2-7
CDR3 protein: CASSQGLTSGAYEQYF

V gene: TRBV18
clone size: NA
J gene: TRBJ1-4
CDR3 protein: CASSPMDRGQEKLFF

V gene: TRBV2
clone size: NA
J gene: TRBJ2-1
CDR3 protein: CASGEYNEQFF

V gene: TRBV10-2
clone size: NA
J gene: TRBJ2-3
CDR3 protein: CATLTGTDTQYF

V gene: TRBV5-4
clone size: NA
J gene: TRBJ2-7
CDR3 protein: CASSFSGGAYEQYF

V gene: TRBV5-6
clone size: NA
J gene: TRBJ1-2
CDR3 protein: CASSFGTGDIYGYTF

V gene: TRBV27
clone size: NA
J gene: TRBJ2-7
CDR3 protein: CASRTGQAYEQYF

V gene: TRBV4-1
clone size: NA
J gene: TRBJ2-7
CDR3 protein: CASSQTGSSSYEQYF

V gene: TRBV5-6
clone size: NA
J gene: TRBJ1-1
CDR3 protein: CASSLGQGATEAFF

V gene: TRBV27
clone size: NA
J gene: TRBJ2-7
CDR3 protein: CASSSGTTYEQYF

V gene: TRBV4-1
clone size: NA
J gene: TRBJ2-7
CDR3 protein: CASSQVGTGDYEQYF

V gene: TRBV5-6
clone size: NA
J gene: TRBJ2-3
CDR3 protein: CASSRAAWGGSSTDTQYF

V gene: TRBV9
clone size: NA
J gene: TRBJ2-1
CDR3 protein: CASSTAGGAYNEQFF

V gene: TRBV6-1
clone size: NA
J gene: TRBJ1-2
CDR3 protein: CASSEDPGNYGYTF

V gene: TRBV27
clone size: NA
J gene: TRBJ2-5
CDR3 protein: CASSLIRGGPETQYF

V gene: TRBV6-5
clone size: NA
J gene: TRBJ2-2
CDR3 protein: CASSILGATGELFF

V gene: TRBV6-1
clone size: NA
J gene: TRBJ2-2
CDR3 protein: CASSWLAHTGELFF

V gene: TRBV4-1
clone size: NA
J gene: TRBJ2-7
CDR3 protein: CASSQDVEGANEQYF

V gene: TRBV27
clone size: NA
J gene: TRBJ2-4
CDR3 protein: CASSLGTRNIQYF

V gene: TRBV9
clone size: NA
J gene: TRBJ2-2
CDR3 protein: CASMAANTGELFF

V gene: TRBV5-1
clone size: NA
J gene: TRBJ1-1
CDR3 protein: CASSVGQGGFTEAFF

V gene: TRBV2
clone size: NA
J gene: TRBJ2-3
CDR3 protein: CASSEGLAGASTDTQYF

V gene: TRBV2
clone size: NA
J gene: TRBJ1-1
CDR3 protein: CARTRLGGAFF